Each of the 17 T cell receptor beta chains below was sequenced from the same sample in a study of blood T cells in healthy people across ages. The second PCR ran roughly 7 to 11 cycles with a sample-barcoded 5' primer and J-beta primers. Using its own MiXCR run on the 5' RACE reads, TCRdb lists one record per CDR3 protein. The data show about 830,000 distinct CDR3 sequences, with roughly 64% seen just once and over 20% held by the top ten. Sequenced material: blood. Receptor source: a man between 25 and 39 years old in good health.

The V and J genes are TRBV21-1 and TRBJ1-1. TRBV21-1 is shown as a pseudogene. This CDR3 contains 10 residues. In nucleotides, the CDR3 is TGTGCCAGCAGCATCCCTGAAGCTTTCTTT. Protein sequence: CASSIPEAFF.

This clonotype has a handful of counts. CDR3 DNA sequence: TGTGCCAGCAGTGAAATGACGAGTTCACCCCTCCACTTT. This gives the protein CASSEMTSSPLHF. J is TRBJ1-6 and V is TRBV25-1, with no clear D. The CDR3 runs 13 residues. V dropped 2 bases and J dropped 9 bases, with 8 bases sitting between them. Germline V gene sequence: CDR1 MGHDK, CDR2 SYGVNS.

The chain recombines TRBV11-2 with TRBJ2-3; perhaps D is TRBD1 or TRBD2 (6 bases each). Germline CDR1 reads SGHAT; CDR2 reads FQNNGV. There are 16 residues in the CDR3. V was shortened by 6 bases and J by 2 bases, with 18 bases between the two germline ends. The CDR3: CASRPIKGGFTDTQYF. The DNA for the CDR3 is TGTGCCAGCAGACCGATAAAGGGGGGCTTCACAGATACGCAGTATTTT.

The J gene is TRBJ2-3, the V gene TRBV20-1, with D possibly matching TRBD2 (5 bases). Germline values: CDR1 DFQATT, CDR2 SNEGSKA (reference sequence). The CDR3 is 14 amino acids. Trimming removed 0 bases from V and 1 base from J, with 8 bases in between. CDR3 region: CSAREDSGTDTQYF. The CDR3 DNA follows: TGCAGTGCTAGAGAGGATAGCGGCACAGATACGCAGTATTTT.

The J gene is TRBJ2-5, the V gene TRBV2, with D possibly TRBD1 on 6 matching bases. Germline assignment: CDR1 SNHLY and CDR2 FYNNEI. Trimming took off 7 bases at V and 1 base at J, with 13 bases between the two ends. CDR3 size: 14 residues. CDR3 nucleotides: TGTGCCAGCAAGGGAACAGGGACCCAAGAGACCCAGTACTTC. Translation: CASKGTGTQETQYF.

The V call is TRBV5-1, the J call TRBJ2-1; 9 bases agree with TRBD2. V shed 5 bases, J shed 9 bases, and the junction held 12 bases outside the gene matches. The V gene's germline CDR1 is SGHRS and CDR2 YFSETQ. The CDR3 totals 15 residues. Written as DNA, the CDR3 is TGCGCCAGCAGTCCTAGCGGGGCCACGTTCTCTGAGCAGTTCTTC. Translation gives CASSPSGATFSEQFF.

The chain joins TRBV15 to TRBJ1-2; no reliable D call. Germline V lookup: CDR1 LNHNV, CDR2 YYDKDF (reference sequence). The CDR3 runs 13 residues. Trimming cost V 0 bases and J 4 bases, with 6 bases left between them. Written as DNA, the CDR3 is TGTGCCACCAGCAGAGATAGAAGCTATGGCTACACCTTC. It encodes CATSRDRSYGYTF.

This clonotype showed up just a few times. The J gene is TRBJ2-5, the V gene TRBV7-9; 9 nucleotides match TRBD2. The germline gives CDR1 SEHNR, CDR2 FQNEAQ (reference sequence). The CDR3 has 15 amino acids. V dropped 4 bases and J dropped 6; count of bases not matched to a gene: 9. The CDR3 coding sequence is TGTGCCAGCAGCTCAGGACCTAGCGGGACGCAGACCCAGTACTTC. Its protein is CASSSGPSGTQTQYF.

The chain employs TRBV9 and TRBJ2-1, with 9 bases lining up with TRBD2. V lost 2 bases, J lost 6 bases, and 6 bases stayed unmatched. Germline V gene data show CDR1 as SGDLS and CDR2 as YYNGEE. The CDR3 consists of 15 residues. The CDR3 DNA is TGTGCCAGCAGCGTCAGTAGCGGGAGTATCAATGAGCAGTTCTTC. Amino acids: CASSVSSGSINEQFF.

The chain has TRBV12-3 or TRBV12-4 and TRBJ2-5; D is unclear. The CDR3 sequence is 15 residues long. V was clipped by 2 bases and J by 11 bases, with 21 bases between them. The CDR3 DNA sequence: TGTGCCAGCAGTTTACTTGCGGCCACCTACAATGAGCAGTACTTC. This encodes CASSLLAATYNEQYF.

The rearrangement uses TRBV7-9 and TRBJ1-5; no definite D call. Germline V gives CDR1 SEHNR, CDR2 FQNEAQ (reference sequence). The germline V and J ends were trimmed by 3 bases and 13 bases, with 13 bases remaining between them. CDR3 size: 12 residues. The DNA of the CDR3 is TGTGCCAGCAGCTTTCCGTCAGGCCTGCAGCATTTT. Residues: CASSFPSGLQHF.

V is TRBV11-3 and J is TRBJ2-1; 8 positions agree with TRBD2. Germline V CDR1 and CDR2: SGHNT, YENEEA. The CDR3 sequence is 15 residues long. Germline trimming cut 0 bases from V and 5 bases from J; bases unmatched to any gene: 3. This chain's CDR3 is CASSLEAGADNEQFF. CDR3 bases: TGTGCCAGCAGCTTAGAAGCGGGGGCAGACAATGAGCAGTTCTTC.

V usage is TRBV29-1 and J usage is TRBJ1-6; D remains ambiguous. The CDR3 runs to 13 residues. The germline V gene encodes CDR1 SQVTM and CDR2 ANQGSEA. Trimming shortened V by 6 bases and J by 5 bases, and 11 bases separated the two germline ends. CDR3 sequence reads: CSVGWGDNSPLHF. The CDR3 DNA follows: TGCAGCGTAGGGTGGGGAGATAATTCACCCCTCCACTTT.

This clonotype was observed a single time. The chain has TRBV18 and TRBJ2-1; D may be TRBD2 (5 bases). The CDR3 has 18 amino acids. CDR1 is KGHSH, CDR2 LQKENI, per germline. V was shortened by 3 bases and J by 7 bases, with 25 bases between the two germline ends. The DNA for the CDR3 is TGTGCCAGCTCACCTCGAAAAACAGTTGCAATGGACTTAAATGAGCAGTTCTTC. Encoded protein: CASSPRKTVAMDLNEQFF.

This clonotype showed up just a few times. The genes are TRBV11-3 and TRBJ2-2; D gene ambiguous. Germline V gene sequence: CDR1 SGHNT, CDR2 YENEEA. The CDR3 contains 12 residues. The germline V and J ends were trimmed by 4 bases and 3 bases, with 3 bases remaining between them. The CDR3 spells CASSSDTGELFF. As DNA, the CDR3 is TGTGCCAGCAGCTCGGACACCGGGGAGCTGTTTTTT.

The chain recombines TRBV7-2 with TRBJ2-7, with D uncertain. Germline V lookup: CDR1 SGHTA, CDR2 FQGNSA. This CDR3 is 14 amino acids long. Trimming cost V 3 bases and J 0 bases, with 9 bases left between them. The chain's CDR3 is CASSFSESSYEQYF. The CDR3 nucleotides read TGTGCCAGCAGCTTTTCAGAAAGCTCCTACGAGCAGTACTTC.

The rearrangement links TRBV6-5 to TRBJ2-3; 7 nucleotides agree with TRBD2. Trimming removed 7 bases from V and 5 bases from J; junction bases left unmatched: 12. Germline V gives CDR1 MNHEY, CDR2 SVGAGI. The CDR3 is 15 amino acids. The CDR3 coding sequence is TGTGCCAGCATAGGGATGGCGGGAGCGATAGATACGCAGTATTTT. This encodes CASIGMAGAIDTQYF.